These 7 T cell receptor beta chains were sequenced from one sample in a study of shared clonotypes between healthy human individuals. Produced via immunoSEQ multiplex PCR; TCRdb's table is partial and in-frame only. The repertoire holds roughly 500,000 clones, with around 96% as singletons. Sequenced input: naive CD4+ T cells sorted from blood. Subset specified: CD45RA+ positively selected. The source of these receptors is a woman aged 30 to 39 in good health.

This chain connects TRBV11-3 to TRBJ2-5, with 11 nucleotides matching TRBD1. The J call may be mistaken, given a closer DNA end match to TRBJ2-7. The CDR3 totals 15 residues. Per the germline V gene, CDR1 is SGHNT and CDR2 is YENEEA. The CDR3 DNA sequence: TGTGCCAGCAGCCTCTCCGGGACAGGGGGTGTCGAGCAGTACTTC. Translated, it gives CASSLSGTGGVEQYF.

The V call is TRBV5-1, the J call TRBJ2-2, with TRBD1 matching 10 bases. The CDR3 covers 17 residues. With V trimmed by 3 bases and J by 1 base, 6 bases remained unmatched. Germline CDR1 SGHRS, CDR2 YFSETQ. The CDR3 coding sequence is TGCGCCAGCAGCTCGGACCGGGACAGGGGGAACACCGGGGAGCTGTTTTTT. This sequence encodes CASSSDRDRGNTGELFF.

The J gene is TRBJ1-4, the V gene TRBV18, with D possibly matching TRBD1 (5 bases). The V and J ends lost 6 bases and 8 bases respectively, with 28 bases between them. Germline CDR1 reads KGHSH; CDR2 reads LQKENI. There are 18 residues in the CDR3. DNA of the CDR3: TGTGCCAGCTCTAGAGTCGGGGGTCCTCCTACGGACGGAGAAAAACTGTTTTTT. Translating it yields CASSRVGGPPTDGEKLFF.

About this clone: This specimen includes other DNA sequences encoding the same CDR3. The chain links TRBV18 to TRBJ2-7, with D possibly matching TRBD1 (6 bases). The CDR3 covers 13 residues. V dropped 3 bases and J dropped 2 bases, with 8 bases sitting between them. Germline loops: CDR1 KGHSH, CDR2 LQKENI. The CDR3 coding sequence is TGTGCCAGCTCACCGGACAGAACCTACGAGCAGTACTTC. Translation: CASSPDRTYEQYF.

The J gene is TRBJ1-1, the V gene TRBV27, with D possibly TRBD1 on 5 matching bases. The CDR3 has 16 amino acids. From germline, CDR1 is MNHEY and CDR2 SMNVEV (reference sequence). V dropped 2 bases and J dropped 1 base, with 14 bases sitting between them. CDR3 region: CASSLHEGARNTEAFF. CDR3 nucleotide sequence: TGTGCCAGCAGTTTACATGAAGGGGCGAGGAACACTGAAGCTTTCTTT.

The chain joins TRBV7-8 to TRBJ1-4; D is possibly TRBD1 (6 bases). The CDR3 has 15 residues. The germline V and J ends were trimmed by 1 base and 8 bases, with 14 bases remaining between them. Germline-derived CDR1 and CDR2 are SGHVS and FQNEAQ. The CDR3 region is CASSLDSTGTEKLFF. The CDR3 DNA sequence: TGTGCCAGCAGCTTAGATTCTACAGGGACCGAAAAACTGTTTTTT. The full variable domain, completed using reference TRBV7-8 and TRBJ1-4, is GAGVSQSPRYKVAKRGQDVALRCDPISGHVSLFWYQQALGQGPEFLTYFQNEAQLDKSGLPSDRFFAERPEGSVSTLKIQRTQQEDSAVYLCASSLDSTGTEKLFFGSGTQLSVL.

The genes are TRBV18 and TRBJ2-5; tentative D call: TRBD2 (5 bases). Matching the DNA end better, TRBJ2-7 makes the J call doubtful. This CDR3 is built from 18 residues. Germline V gene lookup returns CDR1 KGHSH and CDR2 LQKENI. Written as DNA, the CDR3 is TGTGCCAGCTCACCTCTACCCCTTTCCGGGATCTTCTCCTACGAGCAGTACTTC. This encodes CASSPLPLSGIFSYEQYF.